The 30 T cell receptor beta chains listed next were all sequenced from one sample in a study of T cells after posttransplantation cyclophosphamide. Profiling relied on immunoSEQ multiplex PCR, and the TCRdb table lists in-frame clones only, not all of them. This sample has about 16,000 clones, with 75% to 90% found just once. Sampled 1 year posttransplant, controls received myeloablative marrow transplants, methotrexate and a calcineurin inhibitor. This sample comprised PBMCs, obtained after allogeneic stem cell transplant with calcineurin inhibitor and methotrexate. These receptors were collected from a female patient aged 18 to 29 who received an allogeneic stem cell transplant from an unrelated donor, was CMV-positive, and had acute and chronic GVHD. Some T cells may possibly be graft donor cells.

The genes are TRBV6-5 and TRBJ2-7; 10 bases agree with TRBD2. V trimming: 2 bases; J trimming: 4 bases; junction bases outside the gene matches: 2. CDR3 length equals 14 residues. The germline V gene has CDR1 MNHEY and CDR2 SVGAGI. This chain's CDR3 is CASSYRAGGYEQYF. Written as DNA, the CDR3 is TGTGCCAGCAGTTACAGAGCGGGAGGGTACGAGCAGTACTTC.

This chain connects TRBV28 to TRBJ1-5; D unresolved. The V and J ends lost 6 bases and 1 base respectively, with 13 bases between them. Germline V gene lookup returns CDR1 MDHEN and CDR2 SYDVKM. This CDR3 is built from 15 residues. The CDR3 loop reads CASRAGGGSNQPQHF. Written as DNA, the CDR3 is TGTGCCAGCAGGGCGGGTGGCGGGAGCAATCAGCCCCAGCATTTT.

This sequence joins TRBV19 and TRBJ2-7; 8 bases map to TRBD1. V lost 5 bases to trimming and J lost 0 bases; unmatched junction nucleotides: 3. There are 14 residues in the CDR3. The germline gives CDR1 LNHDA, CDR2 SQIVND (reference sequence). This chain's CDR3 is CASSSGTGSYEQYF. The CDR3 bases are TGTGCCAGTAGTTCCGGGACAGGCTCCTACGAGCAGTACTTC.

Here the CDR3 DNA reads TGCGCCAGCGGGACAGACCATCAGCCCCAGCATTTT. Protein product: CASGTDHQPQHF. The chain combines TRBV10-1 with TRBJ1-5, with TRBD1 matching over 7 bases. The CDR3 runs 12 residues. V was pared by 8 bases and J by 5 bases, with 3 bases of the junction left unmatched. The germline gives CDR1 WNHNN, CDR2 SYGVQD (reference sequence).

The rearrangement uses TRBV6-5 and TRBJ1-2; 8 positions agree with TRBD1. Looked up from germline, CDR1 is MNHEY and CDR2 is SVGAGI. Trimming took 6 bases from V and 4 from J; bases not matched to a gene: 4. The CDR3 consists of 13 residues. CDR3 bases: TGTGCCAGCAGACTAGGACAGGGCTATGGCTACACCTTC. This encodes CASRLGQGYGYTF.

The CDR3 region is CASSGSGRKNGELFF. The DNA of the CDR3 is TGTGCCAGCAGCGGTAGCGGGAGGAAGAACGGGGAGCTGTTTTTT. V gene TRBV7-6 combines with J gene TRBJ2-2; 10 bases map to TRBD2. CDR1 and CDR2 from the germline V gene are SGHVS and FNYEAQ. CDR3 length equals 15 residues. V lost 5 bases, J lost 7 bases, and 7 bases stayed unmatched.

The gene calls are TRBV19 and TRBJ2-4, with D perhaps matching TRBD2 (5 bases). The germline gives CDR1 LNHDA, CDR2 SQIVND (reference sequence). Trimming removed 1 base at V and 0 bases at J, with 7 bases between. The CDR3 runs 15 residues. CDR3 nucleotides: TGTGCCAGTAGTATAGGGGCGGGAGCCAAAAACATTCAGTACTTC. As protein: CASSIGAGAKNIQYF.

This chain's CDR3 is CASSLVRGGGTYNEQFF. In nucleotides, the CDR3 is TGTGCCAGCAGCTTGGTACGAGGGGGGGGCACTTACAATGAGCAGTTCTTC. The chain uses TRBV5-6 and TRBJ2-1; weak D call: TRBD2 (7 bases). Per germline, CDR1 SGHDT and CDR2 YYEEEE. V lost 0 bases and J 4 bases, leaving 17 bases between the germline ends. CDR3 length: 17 residues.

The V and J genes are TRBV6-6 and TRBJ2-7, with D perhaps matching TRBD1 (6 bases). With 5 bases removed from V and 4 bases from J, the gap between germline ends came to 12 bases. The germline V gene has CDR1 MNHNY and CDR2 SVGAGI (reference sequence). The CDR3 covers 13 residues. The CDR3 nucleotides read TGTGCCAGCAGTAATTCACAGGGTTACGAGCAGTACTTC. It codes for CASSNSQGYEQYF.

V gene TRBV19 combines with J gene TRBJ2-3, with a possible D match to TRBD2 (5 bases). The CDR3 length is 15 residues. In germline, CDR1 is LNHDA, CDR2 SQIVND (reference sequence). Trimming shortened V by 0 bases and J by 1 base, and 8 bases separated the two germline ends. The CDR3 loop is CASSIEAEGTDTQYF. The DNA of the CDR3 is TGTGCCAGTAGTATAGAGGCGGAGGGCACAGATACGCAGTATTTT.

The gene calls are TRBV7-9 and TRBJ2-1, with a possible D match to TRBD1 (6 bases). Germline assignment: CDR1 SEHNR and CDR2 FQNEAQ (reference sequence). V dropped 5 bases and J dropped 3 bases, with 14 bases sitting between them. This CDR3 is built from 15 residues. The CDR3 reads CASSPARGYYNEQFF. The CDR3 coding sequence is TGTGCCAGCAGCCCCGCCAGGGGCTACTACAATGAGCAGTTCTTC.

Only a few counts were recorded for this clone. The chain is built from TRBV7-2 and TRBJ1-3; no definite D call. V was pared by 4 bases and J by 4 bases, with 2 bases between. CDR1 and CDR2 (germline): SGHTA, FQGNSA. This CDR3 region has 11 residues. The CDR3 region has the DNA TGTGCCAGCAGCTCGGGAAACACCATATATTTT. This translates into CASSSGNTIYF.

V is TRBV11-2 and J is TRBJ2-1; D perhaps matches TRBD2 (6 bases). Between the trimmed V and J ends, which lost 4 bases and 2 bases, there was a span of 15 bases. CDR1 and CDR2 (germline): SGHAT, FQNNGV. The CDR3 spans 16 residues. This CDR3 is CASSSGGTGAYNEQFF. The CDR3 region has the DNA TGTGCCAGCAGCTCCGGTGGGACTGGTGCCTACAATGAGCAGTTCTTC.

This clone was recorded a few times. The CDR3 here is CASREGQPNTEAFF. CDR3 bases: TGTGCCAGCAGGGAAGGACAGCCGAACACTGAAGCTTTCTTT. V is TRBV7-9 and J is TRBJ1-1; weak D call: TRBD1 (6 bases). Per the germline V gene, CDR1 is SEHNR and CDR2 is FQNEAQ (reference sequence). The germline V and J ends were trimmed by 6 bases and 1 base, with 12 bases remaining between them. This CDR3 spans 14 amino acids.

The rearrangement joins TRBV27 to TRBJ2-3, with TRBD1 matching 7 bases. J was trimmed by 0 bases and V by 3 bases; bases with no gene match: 3. CDR3 size: 15 residues. Germline CDR1 reads MNHEY; CDR2 reads SMNVEV (reference sequence). DNA of the CDR3: TGTGCCAGCAGTTTTCGGGACAGAAGCACAGATACGCAGTATTTT. Amino acids: CASSFRDRSTDTQYF.

This clone was counted once. The chain employs TRBV5-6 and TRBJ2-3; 10 positions match TRBD2. The CDR3 covers 16 residues. Per the germline V gene, CDR1 is SGHDT and CDR2 is YYEEEE. J lost 5 bases, V lost 0 bases, and 6 bases had no gene match. This CDR3 reads CASSLGSGRAIDTQYF. The CDR3 bases are TGTGCCAGCAGCTTGGGCAGCGGGAGGGCTATAGATACGCAGTATTTT.

The chain employs TRBV30 and TRBJ1-1; 9 bases are a match to TRBD1. There are 14 residues in the CDR3. V dropped 3 bases and J dropped 1; count of bases not matched to a gene: 3. Germline V lookup: CDR1 GTSNPN, CDR2 SVGIG (reference sequence). The CDR3: CAWRGQGANTEAFF. The CDR3 nucleotides read TGTGCCTGGAGGGGACAGGGAGCGAACACTGAAGCTTTCTTT.

The chain couples TRBV7-9 to TRBJ2-7; D is possibly TRBD1 (5 bases). The CDR3 extends over 16 amino acids. Germline values: CDR1 SEHNR, CDR2 FQNEAQ (reference sequence). Trimming left V 5 bases short and J 0 bases short, with 17 bases between. The CDR3, as DNA: TGTGCCAGCAGCACACCTCAGACAGTAAGCTCCTACGAGCAGTACTTC. This gives the protein CASSTPQTVSSYEQYF.

This chain joins TRBV11-3 and TRBJ2-2, with D hard to call. There are 13 residues in the CDR3. V gave up 2 bases and J gave up 5 bases, with 6 bases separating them. Germline V gene lookup returns CDR1 SGHNT and CDR2 YENEEA. CDR3 region: CASSLLSTGELFF. CDR3 sequence (DNA): TGTGCCAGCAGCTTACTTTCGACCGGGGAGCTGTTTTTT. Supplemented by reference TRBV11-3 and TRBJ2-2, the full variable domain reads EAGVVQSPRYKIIEKKQPVAFWCNPISGHNTLYWYLQNLGQGPELLIRYENEEAVDDSQLPKDRFSAERLKGVDSTLKIQPAELGDSAVYLCASSLLSTGELFFGEGSRLTVL.

The chain is built from TRBV10-3 and TRBJ2-5; 8 bases are a match to TRBD2. In germline, CDR1 is ENHRY, CDR2 SYGVKD. The CDR3 extends over 14 amino acids. Losses at the gene ends were 8 bases for V and 1 base for J; bases not matched to a gene: 6. CDR3 DNA: TGTGCCATCCGGGGGGGAGCGGCCCAAGAGACCCAGTACTTC. Residues: CAIRGGAAQETQYF.

This clone occurred once. The rearrangement uses TRBV29-1 and TRBJ1-3, with 10 positions matching TRBD1. The V gene end was trimmed by 7 bases and the J gene end by 4 bases; junction bases not matched to a gene: 10. This CDR3 is 15 amino acids long. Germline V gives CDR1 SQVTM, CDR2 ANQGSEA. The CDR3: CSAEQGQGYGNTIYF. CDR3 bases: TGCAGCGCCGAACAGGGACAGGGGTACGGAAACACCATATATTTT.

CDR3 region: CASSFRQYTGELFF. The CDR3 DNA is TGTGCCAGCAGTTTCCGACAGTACACCGGGGAGCTGTTTTTT. V and J are TRBV27 and TRBJ2-2; tentatively, D is TRBD1 (5 bases). The CDR3 is made up of 14 amino acids. V lost 3 bases, J lost 3 bases, and 8 bases lay in between. The germline gives CDR1 MNHEY, CDR2 SMNVEV (reference sequence).

The V and J genes are TRBV28 and TRBJ2-3; unclear D gene. V lost 6 bases, J lost 2 bases, and 12 bases lay in between. CDR1 is MDHEN, CDR2 SYDVKM, per germline. There are 14 residues in the CDR3. The CDR3 here is CASRETGFTDTQYF. In DNA form, the CDR3 reads TGTGCCAGCAGGGAGACTGGGTTCACAGATACGCAGTATTTT.

The chain is built from TRBV28 and TRBJ1-1; weak D call: TRBD1 (6 bases). Trimming removed 6 bases from V and 5 bases from J, with 19 bases in between. The germline gives CDR1 MDHEN, CDR2 SYDVKM. The length of the CDR3 is 15 residues. The CDR3 DNA is TGTGCCAGCAGACGAGGGGGGGGAGTAGATACTGAAGCTTTCTTT. Amino acid sequence: CASRRGGGVDTEAFF. The full variable domain, in which reference TRBV28 and TRBJ1-1 provide the parts outside the CDR3, is DVKVTQSSRYLVKRTGEKVFLECVQDMDHENMFWYRQDPGLGLRLIYFSYDVKMKEKGDIPEGYSVSREKKERFSLILESASTNQTSMYLCASRRGGGVDTEAFFGQGTRLTVV.

The chain recombines TRBV2 with TRBJ2-7; D not certain. The CDR3 covers 13 residues. Germline V gives CDR1 SNHLY, CDR2 FYNNEI. The V gene lost 8 bases and the J gene lost 0 bases, with 11 bases spanning the gap. The CDR3 sequence is CASLTSSSYEQYF. As DNA, the CDR3 is TGTGCCAGCTTGACATCGAGCTCCTACGAGCAGTACTTC. Supplemented by reference TRBV2 and TRBJ2-7, the full variable domain reads EPEVTQTPSHQVTQMGQEVILRCVPISNHLYFYWYRQILGQKVEFLVSFYNNEISEKSEIFDDQFSVERPDGSNFTLKIRSTKLEDSAMYFCASLTSSSYEQYFGPGTRLTVT.

V is TRBV5-1 and J is TRBJ2-7; D may be TRBD2 (5 bases). Germline CDR1 is SGHRS and CDR2 is YFSETQ. This CDR3 has 15 amino acids. Trimming cost V 4 bases and J 4 bases, with 18 bases left between them. Written as DNA, the CDR3 is TGCGCCAGCAGCCCGCTGGGTAGCGCCAGATACGAGCAGTACTTC. This translates into CASSPLGSARYEQYF.

V and J are TRBV15 and TRBJ1-1; no clear D. Germline CDR1 reads LNHNV; CDR2 reads YYDKDF (reference sequence). V was shortened by 0 bases and J by 5 bases, with 13 bases between the two germline ends. The CDR3 is 15 residues long. The CDR3 reads CATSRDPGLPTEAFF. DNA for the CDR3: TGTGCCACCAGCAGAGATCCGGGTCTACCGACTGAAGCTTTCTTT.

V and J are TRBV5-1 and TRBJ2-2; TRBD2 matches at 9 bases. The V segment lost 5 bases and the J segment 3 bases; nucleotides outside the gene matches: 5. CDR3 length: 15 residues. Germline V CDR1 and CDR2: SGHRS, YFSETQ. The CDR3 sequence is CASSWGLADTGELFF. In nucleotides, the CDR3 is TGCGCCAGCAGTTGGGGACTAGCCGACACCGGGGAGCTGTTTTTT.

This chain connects TRBV7-9 to TRBJ2-7; no clear D. The V end lost 1 base, the J end lost 5 bases, and 6 bases lay between the germline ends. Germline loops: CDR1 SEHNR, CDR2 FQNEAQ (reference sequence). CDR3 length equals 12 residues. For the CDR3, the DNA is TGTGCCAGCAGCTTAGGAGGCGACGAGCAGTACTTC. It specifies CASSLGGDEQYF. Full variable domain (remainder filled in from reference TRBV7-9 and TRBJ2-7): DTGVSQNPRHKITKRGQNVTFRCDPISEHNRLYWYRQTLGQGPEFLTYFQNEAQLEKSRLLSDRFSAERPKGSFSTLEIQRTEQGDSAMYLCASSLGGDEQYFGPGTRLTVT.

This chain links TRBV11-2 with TRBJ1-2; D remains ambiguous. Trimming shortened V by 0 bases and J by 0 bases, and 5 bases separated the two germline ends. Per germline, CDR1 SGHAT and CDR2 FQNNGV. The CDR3 runs to 14 residues. This CDR3 reads CASSLDGANYGYTF. The CDR3 region has the DNA TGTGCCAGCAGCTTAGACGGGGCTAACTATGGCTACACCTTC.